This TCR beta chain is drawn from a study of blood T cells in healthy people across ages. This clonotype was detected many times. Its antigen remains unidentified. The CDR3 length is 13 residues. Germline values: CDR1 SQVTM, CDR2 ANQGSEA. Alongside a J-beta primer mix, a sample-barcoded 5' primer served in a second PCR lasting about 7 to 12 cycles. TCRdb ran MiXCR on the 5' RACE reads and lists one entry per CDR3 protein. This table holds 1.5 million to 2 million distinct CDR3 sequences, about 49% found once. Study-wide results and limits: Age advanced and TCR beta diversity per million T cells fell, roughly linearly.

Sequenced material: blood. This chain links TRBV29-1 with TRBJ2-4; 9 nucleotides align to TRBD1. The better agreement between TRBJ2-7 and the DNA end casts doubt on the J call. This receptor was obtained from a woman aged 40 to 50 in good health. DNA for the CDR3: TGCAGCGTTGAGAGACAGGGGGTTGACGAGCAGTACTTC. Protein: CSVERQGVDEQYF.